This T cell receptor (beta chain) was obtained from a study of molecular identifiers for immune sequencing clone quantification. The V gene end was trimmed by 7 bases and the J gene end by 3 bases; junction bases not matched to a gene: 11. CDR3 length: 15 residues. Germline V lookup: CDR1 SQVTM, CDR2 ANQGSEA. This clonotype has ten or more counts. MiXCR was run by TCRdb on the PCR reads, yielding one entry per CDR3 protein. Of fewer than 350,000 distinct CDR3 sequences in the sample, around a fifth were seen once. This receptor was identified in a human donor in good health. Some libraries in this study had Jurkat cell RNA spiked in. Sequencing was performed on naive CD8+ T cells from blood, with Jurkat cell RNA spiked in. The subset: FACS-sorted CD8+CD4-CCR7+CD45RA+ naive T cells. V is TRBV29-1 and J is TRBJ2-7; 11 bases are shared with TRBD2. As DNA, the CDR3 is TGCAGCGGTGGAGGCCTAGCGGGAGGACTCTACGAGCAGTACTTC. Its translation is CSGGGLAGGLYEQYF.